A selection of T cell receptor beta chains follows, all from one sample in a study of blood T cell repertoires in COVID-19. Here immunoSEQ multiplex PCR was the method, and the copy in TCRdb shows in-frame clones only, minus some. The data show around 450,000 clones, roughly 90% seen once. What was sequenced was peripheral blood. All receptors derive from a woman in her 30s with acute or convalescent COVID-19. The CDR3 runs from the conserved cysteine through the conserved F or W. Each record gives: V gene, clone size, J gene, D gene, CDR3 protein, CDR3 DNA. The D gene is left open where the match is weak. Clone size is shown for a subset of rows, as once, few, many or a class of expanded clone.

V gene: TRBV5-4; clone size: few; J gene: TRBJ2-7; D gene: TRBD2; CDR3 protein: CASSLGASGVYEQYF; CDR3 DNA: TGTGCCAGCAGCTTGGGGGCTAGCGGGGTCTACGAGCAGTACTTC
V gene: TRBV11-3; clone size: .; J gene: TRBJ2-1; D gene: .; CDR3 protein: CARKDSLSSYNEQFF; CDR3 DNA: TGTGCCAGGAAAGACAGCCTGAGCTCCTACAATGAGCAGTTCTTC
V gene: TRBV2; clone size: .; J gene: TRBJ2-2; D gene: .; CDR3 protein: CASRSYLTGELFF; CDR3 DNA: TGTGCCAGCCGGTCCTATCTCACCGGGGAGCTGTTTTTT
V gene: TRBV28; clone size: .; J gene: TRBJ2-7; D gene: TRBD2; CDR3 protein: CATCSSRAGAYEQYF; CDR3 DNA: TGTGCCACCTGTTCCTCCCGAGCGGGAGCGTACGAGCAGTACTTC
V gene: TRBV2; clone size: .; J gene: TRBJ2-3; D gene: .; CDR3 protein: CASSYLATSTDTQYF; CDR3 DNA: TGTGCCAGCAGCTACCTTGCCACTAGCACAGATACGCAGTATTTT
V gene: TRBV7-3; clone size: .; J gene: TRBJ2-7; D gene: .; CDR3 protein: CARITGQRISYEQYF; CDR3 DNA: TGTGCCAGAATAACGGGACAACGAATATCGTACGAGCAGTACTTC
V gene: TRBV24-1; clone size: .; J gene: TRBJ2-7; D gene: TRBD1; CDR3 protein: CATSGGGRYEQYF; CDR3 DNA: TGTGCCACCAGTGGAGGGGGCCGCTACGAGCAGTACTTC
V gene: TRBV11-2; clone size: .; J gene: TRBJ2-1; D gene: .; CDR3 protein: CASSLNTYNEQFF; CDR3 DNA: TGTGCCAGCAGCTTGAACACCTACAATGAGCAGTTCTTC
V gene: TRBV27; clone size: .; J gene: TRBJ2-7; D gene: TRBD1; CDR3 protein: CASSSRTGAYEQYF; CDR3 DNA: TGTGCCAGCAGTTCCCGGACAGGGGCCTACGAGCAGTACTTC
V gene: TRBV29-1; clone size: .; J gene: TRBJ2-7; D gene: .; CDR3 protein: CSVGVSSGFLEQYF; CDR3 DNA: TGCAGCGTTGGGGTCAGCTCAGGGTTTCTCGAGCAGTACTTC
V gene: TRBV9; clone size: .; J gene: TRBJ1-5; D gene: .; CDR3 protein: CASSVASNQPQHF; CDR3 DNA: TGTGCCAGCAGCGTGGCCAGCAATCAGCCCCAGCATTTT
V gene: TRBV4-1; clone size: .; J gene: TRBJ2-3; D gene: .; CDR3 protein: CASSRNREPTDTQYF; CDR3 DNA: TGCGCCAGCAGCCGAAACCGGGAGCCGACAGATACGCAGTATTTT
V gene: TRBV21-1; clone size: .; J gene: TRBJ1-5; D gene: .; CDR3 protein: CASSKEVTESNQPQHF; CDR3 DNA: TGTGCCAGCAGCAAAGAGGTTACAGAGAGCAATCAGCCCCAGCATTTT
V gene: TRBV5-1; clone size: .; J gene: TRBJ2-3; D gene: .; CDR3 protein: CASSRNTGPGVLDTQYF; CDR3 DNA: TGCGCCAGCAGTCGAAACACCGGGCCAGGGGTATTAGATACGCAGTATTTT
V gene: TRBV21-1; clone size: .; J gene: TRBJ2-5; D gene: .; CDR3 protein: CASNRESPKETQYF; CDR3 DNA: TGTGCCAGCAACAGGGAGAGCCCCAAAGAGACCCAGTACTTC
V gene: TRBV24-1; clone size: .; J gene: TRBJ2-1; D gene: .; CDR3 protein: CATSERIPSSYNEQFF; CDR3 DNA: TGTGCCACCAGTGAGCGGATTCCATCCTCCTACAATGAGCAGTTCTTC
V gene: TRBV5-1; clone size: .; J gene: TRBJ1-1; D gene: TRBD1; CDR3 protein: CASNTGGLNTEAFF; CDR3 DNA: TGCGCCAGCAATACAGGGGGTCTGAACACTGAAGCTTTCTTT
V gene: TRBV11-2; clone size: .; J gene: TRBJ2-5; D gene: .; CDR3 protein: CASSLMGSQETQYF; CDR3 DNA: TGTGCCAGCAGCTTAATGGGCAGCCAAGAGACCCAGTACTTC
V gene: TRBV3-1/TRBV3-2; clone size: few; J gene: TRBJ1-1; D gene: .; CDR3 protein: CASSQPGSNTEAFF; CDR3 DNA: TGTGCCAGCAGCCAACCGGGATCGAACACTGAAGCTTTCTTT
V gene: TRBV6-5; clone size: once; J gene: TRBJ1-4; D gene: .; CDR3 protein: CASNGQSTNEKLFF; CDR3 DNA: TGTGCCAGCAACGGACAGTCAACTAATGAAAAACTGTTTTTT
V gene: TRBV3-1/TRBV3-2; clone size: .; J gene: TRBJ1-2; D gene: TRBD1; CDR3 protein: CASSPGQTYGYTF; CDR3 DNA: TGTGCCAGCAGCCCGGGACAGACATATGGCTACACCTTC
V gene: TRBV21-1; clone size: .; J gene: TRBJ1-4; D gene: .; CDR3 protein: CASTSGTNEKLFF; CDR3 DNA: TGTGCCAGCACCTCGGGGACAAATGAAAAACTGTTTTTT
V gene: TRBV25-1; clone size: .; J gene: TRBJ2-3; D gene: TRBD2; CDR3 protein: CASSDGLAGVFTDTQYF; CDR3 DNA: TGTGCCAGCAGTGACGGACTAGCGGGGGTATTCACAGATACGCAGTATTTT
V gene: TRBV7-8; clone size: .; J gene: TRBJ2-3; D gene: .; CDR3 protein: CASSLVTGWDTDTQYF; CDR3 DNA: TGTGCCAGCAGCTTAGTAACGGGATGGGACACAGATACGCAGTATTTT
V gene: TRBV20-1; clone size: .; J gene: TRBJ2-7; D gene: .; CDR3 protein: CSASGNGDYEQYF; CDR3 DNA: TGCAGTGCTAGTGGTAACGGGGACTACGAGCAGTACTTC
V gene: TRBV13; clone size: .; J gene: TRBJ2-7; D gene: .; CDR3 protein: CASSRMDTNYEQYF; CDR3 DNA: TGTGCCAGCAGCAGAATGGACACCAACTACGAGCAGTACTTC
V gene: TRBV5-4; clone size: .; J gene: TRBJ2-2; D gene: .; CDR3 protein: CASNNRGYNTGELFF; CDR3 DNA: TGTGCCAGCAACAACCGGGGGTATAACACCGGGGAGCTGTTTTTT
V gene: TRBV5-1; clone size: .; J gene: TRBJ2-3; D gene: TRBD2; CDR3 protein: CASSQGTTSDTQYF; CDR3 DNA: TGCGCCAGCAGCCAAGGGACTACCTCAGATACGCAGTATTTT
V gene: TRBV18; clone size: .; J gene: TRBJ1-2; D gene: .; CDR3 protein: CASSLNREPGGYTF; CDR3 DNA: TGTGCCAGCTCACTGAACAGGGAACCAGGTGGCTACACCTTC
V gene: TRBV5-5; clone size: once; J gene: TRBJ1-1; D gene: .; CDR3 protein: CASSLDRGKAFF; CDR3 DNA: TGTGCCAGCAGCTTGGATAGGGGGAAAGCTTTCTTT
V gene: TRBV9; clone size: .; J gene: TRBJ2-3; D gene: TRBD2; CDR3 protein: CASSVDAAGGQDTQYF; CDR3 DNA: TGTGCCAGCAGCGTAGATGCAGCGGGGGGGCAAGATACGCAGTATTTT
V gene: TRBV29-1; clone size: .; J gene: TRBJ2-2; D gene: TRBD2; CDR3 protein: CSVLSGGANTGELFF; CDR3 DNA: TGCAGCGTTCTCAGCGGGGGGGCCAACACCGGGGAGCTGTTTTTT
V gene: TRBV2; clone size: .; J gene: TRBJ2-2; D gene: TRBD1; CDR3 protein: CASSGTGGTGELFF; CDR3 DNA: TGTGCCAGCAGCGGGACAGGGGGCACCGGGGAGCTGTTTTTT
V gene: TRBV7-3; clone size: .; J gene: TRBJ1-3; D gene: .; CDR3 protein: CASSLSPGSGNTIYF; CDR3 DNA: TGTGCCAGCAGCTTATCCCCGGGCTCTGGAAACACCATATATTTT
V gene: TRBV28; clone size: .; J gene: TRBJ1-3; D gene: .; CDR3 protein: CASRELLSGNTIYF; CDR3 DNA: TGTGCCAGCCGTGAGCTGCTCTCTGGAAACACCATATATTTT
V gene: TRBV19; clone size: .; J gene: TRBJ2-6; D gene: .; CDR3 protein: CASSIQGQVVLTF; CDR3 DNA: TGTGCCAGTAGTATACAGGGCCAAGTAGTCCTGACTTTC
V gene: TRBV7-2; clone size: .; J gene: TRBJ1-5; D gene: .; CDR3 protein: CASSLRRGHQPQHF; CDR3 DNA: TGTGCCAGCAGCTTACGCAGGGGCCATCAGCCCCAGCATTTT
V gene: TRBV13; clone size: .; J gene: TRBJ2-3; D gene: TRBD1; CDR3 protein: CASSQGQGGTDTQYF; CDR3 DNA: TGTGCCAGCAGCCAGGGACAGGGCGGCACAGATACGCAGTATTTT
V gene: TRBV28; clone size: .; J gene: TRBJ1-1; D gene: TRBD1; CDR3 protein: CASRTGTANTEAFF; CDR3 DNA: TGTGCCAGCAGGACCGGGACAGCGAACACTGAAGCTTTCTTT
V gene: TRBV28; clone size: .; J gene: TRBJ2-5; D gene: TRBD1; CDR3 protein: CASSRTGITTQYF; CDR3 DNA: TGTGCCAGCAGCCGGACAGGAATAACGACCCAGTACTTC
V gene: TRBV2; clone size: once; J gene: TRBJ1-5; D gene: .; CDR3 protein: CASSQGSNQPQHF; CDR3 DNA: TGTGCCAGCAGCCAGGGCAGCAATCAGCCCCAGCATTTT
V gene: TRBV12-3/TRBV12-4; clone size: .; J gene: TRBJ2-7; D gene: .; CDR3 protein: CASSEQGFYEQYF; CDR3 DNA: TGTGCCAGCAGCGAACAGGGATTCTACGAGCAGTACTTC
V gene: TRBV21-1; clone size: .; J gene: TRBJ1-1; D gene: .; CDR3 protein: CASSRWAQKNTEAFF; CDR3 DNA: TGTGCCAGCAGCAGATGGGCCCAGAAGAACACTGAAGCTTTCTTT
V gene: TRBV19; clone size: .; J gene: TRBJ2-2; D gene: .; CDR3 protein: CASSSLRGFPGELFF; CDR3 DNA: TGTGCCAGTAGTTCCCTGAGGGGGTTCCCCGGGGAGCTGTTTTTT
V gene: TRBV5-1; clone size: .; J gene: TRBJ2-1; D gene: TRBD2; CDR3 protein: CASSLASGGAREQFF; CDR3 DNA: TGCGCCAGCAGCTTGGCCAGCGGGGGGGCACGGGAGCAGTTCTTC
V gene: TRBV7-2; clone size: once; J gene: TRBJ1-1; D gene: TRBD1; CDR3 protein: CASSLPQGQPNTEAFF; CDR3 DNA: TGTGCCAGCAGCTTACCCCAGGGACAGCCCAACACTGAAGCTTTCTTT
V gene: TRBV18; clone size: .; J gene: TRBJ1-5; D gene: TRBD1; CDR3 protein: CASSPQGANQPQHF; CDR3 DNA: TGTGCCAGCTCGCCGCAGGGGGCTAATCAGCCCCAGCATTTT
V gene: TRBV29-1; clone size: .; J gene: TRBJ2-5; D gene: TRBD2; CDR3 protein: CSVPFGTSGGLPSETQYF; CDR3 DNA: TGCAGCGTTCCTTTTGGGACTAGCGGGGGCCTACCCAGTGAGACCCAGTACTTC